This T cell receptor (beta chain) emerged from a study of blood T cells in healthy people across ages. The germline CDR1 and CDR2 sequences are LGHNA and YSLEER. The length of the CDR3 is 15 residues. Germline trimming cut 0 bases from V and 7 bases from J; bases unmatched to any gene: 4. This clonotype was counted only a few times. Primed by a sample-barcoded 5' primer and a J-beta primer mix, a second PCR proceeded for roughly 6 to 12 cycles. A template-switch adaptor with 12 random nucleotides tagged each cDNA molecule. TCRdb re-derived calls from the 5' RACE reads in MiXCR, one entry per CDR3 protein. The data hold about 680,000 distinct CDR3 sequences, with roughly 50% observed a single time.

The sequenced sample was blood. The V call is TRBV4-3, the J call TRBJ2-4; 9 bases line up with TRBD1. The source is a woman aged 55-69 years in good health. CDR3 in DNA: TGCGCCAGCAGCCAAGAGGGACAGGGAGCGAACATTCAGTACTTC. Amino acids: CASSQEGQGANIQYF.